Listed below are T cell receptor beta chains from one sample, sequenced in a study of technical replicates of blood from several donors. The table came from immunoSEQ multiplex PCR; TCRdb's copy has only in-frame clones and leaves some out. The table shows around 79,000 clones, with just under 95% occurring only once. The specimen sequenced was T cells isolated from PBMCs. The receptors originated from a human donor in good health. Each CDR3 is given with its conserved first and last residue. A D gene is named only where the DNA matches it firmly. Not all rows give a size; the values are once, few, many and, for expanded clones, a class.

cdr3_aa cdr3_nt v_call d_call j_call clone_size
CASSSGLAGFTDTQYF TGTGCCAGCAGTTCGGGGCTAGCGGGGTTCACAGATACGCAGTATTTT TRBV6-5 TRBD2 TRBJ2-3 .
CASSLRTSGSYYEQYF TGCGCCAGCAGCCTTCGTACTAGCGGGAGTTACTACGAGCAGTACTTC TRBV4-1 TRBD2 TRBJ2-7 few
CASSLDRGNGTQYF TGTGCCAGCAGCTTAGATCGGGGGAACGGGACCCAGTACTTC TRBV7-3 . TRBJ2-5 .
CASSIRQGNGYTF TGTGCCAGTAGTATAAGGCAGGGGAATGGCTACACCTTC TRBV19 . TRBJ1-2 .
CASRRLISTDTQYF TGTGCCAGCCGGAGGCTCATTAGCACAGATACGCAGTATTTT TRBV6-5 . TRBJ2-3 .
CASSSGTGISQPQHF TGCGCCAGCAGCTCGGGGACAGGGATTTCACAGCCCCAGCATTTT TRBV5-1 TRBD1 TRBJ1-5 .
CASSLGGNTGELFF TGTGCCAGCAGCTTAGGAGGAAACACCGGGGAGCTGTTTTTT TRBV7-6 . TRBJ2-2 .
CATETGYGELFF TGTGCCACCGAAACAGGGTACGGGGAGCTGTTTTTT TRBV6-1 . TRBJ2-2 .
CSVLRQADTQYF TGCAGCGTTCTCCGACAGGCAGATACGCAGTATTTT TRBV29-1 . TRBJ2-3 .
CAISEAGTGGGETQYF TGTGCCATCAGTGAAGCCGGGACAGGGGGCGGAGAGACCCAGTACTTC TRBV10-3 TRBD1 TRBJ2-5 .
CASSVDFEYEQYF TGTGCCAGCAGCGTAGACTTCGAGTACGAGCAGTACTTC TRBV9 . TRBJ2-7 .
CASSLAGEQYF TGTGCCAGCAGCTTGGCGGGCGAGCAGTACTTC TRBV5-6 . TRBJ2-7 .
CASSLASGLSTDTQYF TGTGCCAGCAGCTTAGCAAGCGGCCTTAGCACAGATACGCAGTATTTT TRBV7-2 . TRBJ2-3 .
CASSQGFRTVNSNQPQHF TGCGCCAGCAGCCAAGGTTTTCGGACAGTTAATAGCAATCAGCCCCAGCATTTT TRBV4-1 . TRBJ1-5 .
CASSVVDDTEAFF TGTGCCAGCAGCGTAGTAGATGACACTGAAGCTTTCTTT TRBV9 . TRBJ1-1 .
CASSPTGIYTDTQYF TGCGCCAGCAGCCCCACGGGGATATACACAGATACGCAGTATTTT TRBV5-1 . TRBJ2-3 .
CASSEAGELAAVYEQYF TGTGCCAGCAGTGAAGCGGGGGAGCTAGCGGCAGTGTACGAGCAGTACTTC TRBV6-1 TRBD2 TRBJ2-7 .
CASSPLPGQGASEQYF TGTGCCAGCTCACCTCTGCCGGGACAGGGGGCTTCCGAGCAGTACTTC TRBV18 TRBD1 TRBJ2-7 .
CASSPGVAEMYQETQYF TGTGCCAGCAGCCCCGGGGTAGCGGAAATGTACCAAGAGACCCAGTACTTC TRBV4-2 . TRBJ2-5 .
CSVYRGQGYGYTF TGCAGCGTTTATAGGGGGCAGGGCTATGGCTACACCTTC TRBV29-1 TRBD1 TRBJ1-2 .
CAFGLAGGPDEQYF TGTGCCTTTGGACTAGCGGGAGGGCCCGACGAGCAGTACTTC TRBV30 TRBD2 TRBJ2-7 .
CASSLTGDTYEQYF TGTGCCAGCAGTCTAACAGGGGATACCTACGAGCAGTACTTC TRBV6-4 TRBD1 TRBJ2-7 .
CASTRTNSYNEQFF TGCGCCAGCACCCGGACAAACTCCTACAATGAGCAGTTCTTC TRBV5-1 . TRBJ2-1 once
CAWSVGQGNQPQHF TGTGCCTGGAGTGTGGGACAGGGCAATCAGCCCCAGCATTTT TRBV30 TRBD1 TRBJ1-5 few
CAILGRGEQYF TGTGCCATCTTGGGGAGGGGCGAGCAGTACTTC TRBV10-3 TRBD2 TRBJ2-7 once
CASSPRTGTEAFF TGTGCCAGCAGTCCCAGGACAGGTACTGAAGCTTTCTTT TRBV27 TRBD1 TRBJ1-1 .
CASSLANYEQYF TGTGCCAGCAGTTTAGCAAACTACGAGCAGTACTTC TRBV25-1 . TRBJ2-7 .
CASSLEAGGPYEQYF TGCGCCAGCAGCTTGGAGGCGGGAGGGCCGTACGAGCAGTACTTC TRBV5-1 TRBD2 TRBJ2-7 .
CASSRIRWDRVVNGYTF TGTGCCAGCAGCCGGATTAGATGGGACAGGGTAGTGAATGGCTACACCTTC TRBV7-2 TRBD1 TRBJ1-2 .
CASSTGQGGNQPQHF TGCGCCAGCAGCACCGGACAGGGTGGAAATCAGCCCCAGCATTTT TRBV5-1 TRBD1 TRBJ1-5 .
CASSSGRVYGYTF TGTGCCAGCAGTTCCGGCAGGGTCTATGGCTACACCTTC TRBV27 . TRBJ1-2 .
CASSFQAYNEQFF TGTGCCAGCAGTTTTCAAGCGTACAATGAGCAGTTCTTC TRBV27 . TRBJ2-1 .
CASSLEGASEAFF TGTGCCAGCAGCTTAGAGGGGGCGAGTGAAGCTTTCTTT TRBV7-9 TRBD1 TRBJ1-1 .
CASSSLAPNEKLFF TGTGCCAGCAGCTCGTTGGCCCCAAATGAAAAACTGTTTTTT TRBV5-6 . TRBJ1-4 .
CASSLLSSGSFGEQFF TGTGCTAGCAGCTTATTGTCTAGCGGGAGTTTCGGTGAGCAGTTCTTC TRBV7-7 TRBD2 TRBJ2-1 .
CASSTTIRDTLYEQYF TGTGCCAGCAGCACTACGATTCGGGACACCCTTTACGAGCAGTACTTC TRBV7-9 . TRBJ2-7 .
CASSPAGDQGNEQFF TGTGCCAGCAGCCCGGCGGGGGACCAAGGTAATGAGCAGTTCTTC TRBV5-6 TRBD2 TRBJ2-1 .
CASSPGTGHTDTQYF TGCGCCAGCAGCCCAGGCACAGGCCACACAGATACGCAGTATTTT TRBV5-1 . TRBJ2-3 .
CAWSVGTDSYGYTF TGTGCCTGGAGTGTCGGGACAGACTCCTATGGCTACACCTTC TRBV30 TRBD1 TRBJ1-2 .
CASSLVGSRGYNYGYTF TGCGCCAGCAGCTTGGTAGGGAGCAGGGGGTATAACTATGGCTACACCTTC TRBV5-1 TRBD1 TRBJ1-2 .